The clone carrying this T cell receptor beta chain has just a few counts. Unmatched junction bases numbered 4, after V lost 5 bases and J lost 3 bases. The CDR3 spans 14 residues. The sample originates from a study of T-cell reconstitution after alpha-beta-depleted transplantation in children. Unique molecular identifiers were used in preparing the TCRbeta library. TCRdb ran MiXCR on the PCR reads and lists one entry per CDR3 protein. The data contain approximately 200,000 distinct CDR3 sequences, roughly 6.3% of them singletons. The V call is TRBV12-3 or TRBV12-4, the J call TRBJ1-2; TRBD1 aligns across 9 bases. Sequenced material: PBMCs, taken before TCRalphabeta/CD19-depleted stem cell transplant. The sequence was obtained from a girl in the first two years of life with combined immunodeficiency, due to receive a stem cell transplant. CDR3 protein: CASSPTGGDYGYTF. The CDR3 DNA reads as TGTGCCAGCAGTCCTACAGGGGGCGACTATGGCTACACCTTC.